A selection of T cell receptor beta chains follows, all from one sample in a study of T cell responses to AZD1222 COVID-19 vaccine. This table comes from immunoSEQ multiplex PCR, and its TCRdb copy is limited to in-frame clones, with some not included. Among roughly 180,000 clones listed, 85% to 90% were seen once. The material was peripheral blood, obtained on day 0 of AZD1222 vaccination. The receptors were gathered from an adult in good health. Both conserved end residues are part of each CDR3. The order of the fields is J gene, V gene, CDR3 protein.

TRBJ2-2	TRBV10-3	CATRPAGGSGELFF
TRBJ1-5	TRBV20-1	CSASKNSNQPQHF
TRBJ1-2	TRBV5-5	CASSLAGTATNYGYTF
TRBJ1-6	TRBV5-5	CASSLWGNNSPLHF
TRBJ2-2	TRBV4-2	CASSQEERAGAGELFF
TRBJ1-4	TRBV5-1	CASSLGQTGGAANEKLFF
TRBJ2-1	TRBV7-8	CASSLLDSYNEQFF
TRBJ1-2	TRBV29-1	CSVARRGAAGGYTF
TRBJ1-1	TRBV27	CASSLSGDTEAFF
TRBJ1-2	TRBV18	CASSHRDRGYGYTF
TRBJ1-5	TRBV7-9	CASSHTGYGQPQHF
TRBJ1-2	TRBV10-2	CASDHRGDGYTF
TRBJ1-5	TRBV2	CASSENSNQPQHF
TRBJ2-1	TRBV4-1	CASSQDFIEQFF
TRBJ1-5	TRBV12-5	CASAPNLKGQISNQPQHF
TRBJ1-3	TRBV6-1	CASSEGRSGNTIYF